Below, 2 T cell receptor beta chains from the same sample are listed, as sequenced in a study of cytomegalovirus exposure and HLA in healthy donors. The data were produced by immunoSEQ multiplex PCR, yet TCRdb's version contains in-frame clones alone and is incomplete. The data hold about 56,000 clones, with about 92% observed a single time. The sample was PBMCs. All receptors come from a woman younger than 35 in good health and CMV-seronegative.

J is TRBJ1-1 and V is TRBV30; weak D call: TRBD1 (6 bases). This CDR3 region has 14 residues. V was clipped by 0 bases and J by 3 bases, with 11 bases between them. Per the germline V gene, CDR1 is GTSNPN and CDR2 is SVGIG (reference sequence). CDR3 amino acids: CAWSVRKGDTEAFF. CDR3 DNA sequence: TGTGCCTGGAGTGTACGAAAGGGGGACACTGAAGCTTTCTTT.

The chain uses TRBV5-4 and TRBJ1-4, with D possibly matching TRBD1 (5 bases). This CDR3 contains 13 residues. Looked up from germline, CDR1 is SGHNT and CDR2 is YYREEE (reference sequence). V dropped 5 bases and J dropped 10 bases, with 15 bases sitting between them. The CDR3 nucleotides read TGTGCCAGCAGAAATTCCACCGGGGGAAAACTGTTTTTT. Amino acid sequence: CASRNSTGGKLFF. The whole variable domain, filled in from reference TRBV5-4 and TRBJ1-4, reads ETGVTQSPTHLIKTRGQQVTLRCSSQSGHNTVSWYQQALGQGPQFIFQYYREEENGRGNFPPRFSGLQFPNYSSELNVNALELDDSALYLCASRNSTGGKLFFGSGTQLSVL.